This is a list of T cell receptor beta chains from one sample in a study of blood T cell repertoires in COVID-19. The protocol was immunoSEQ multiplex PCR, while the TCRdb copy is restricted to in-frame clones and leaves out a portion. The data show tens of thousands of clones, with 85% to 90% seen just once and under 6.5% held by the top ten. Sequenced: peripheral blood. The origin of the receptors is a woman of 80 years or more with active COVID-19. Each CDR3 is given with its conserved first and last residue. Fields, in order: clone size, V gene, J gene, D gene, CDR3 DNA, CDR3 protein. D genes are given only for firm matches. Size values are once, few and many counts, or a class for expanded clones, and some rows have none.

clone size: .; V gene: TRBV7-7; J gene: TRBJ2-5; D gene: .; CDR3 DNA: TGTGCTAGCAGCTTACTAAGGGGTCCCATAGAGACCCAGTACTTC; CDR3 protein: CASSLLRGPIETQYF
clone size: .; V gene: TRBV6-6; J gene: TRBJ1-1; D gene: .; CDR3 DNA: TGTGCCAGCAGTTTCAAGGGGCAGGGGAACACTGAAGCTTTCTTT; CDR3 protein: CASSFKGQGNTEAFF
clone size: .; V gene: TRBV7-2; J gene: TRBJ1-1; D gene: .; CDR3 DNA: TGTGCCAGCAGCTTATTGTATAACACTGAAGCTTTCTTT; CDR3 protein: CASSLLYNTEAFF
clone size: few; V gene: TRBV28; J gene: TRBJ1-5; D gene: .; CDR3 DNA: TGTGCCAGCAGTTTCGGAGTTCTCTGGGAGCCCCAGCATTTT; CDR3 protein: CASSFGVLWEPQHF
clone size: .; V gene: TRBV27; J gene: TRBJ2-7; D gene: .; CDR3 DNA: TGTGCCAGCAGTTTGGCCACCTCCTACGAGCAGTACTTC; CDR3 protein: CASSLATSYEQYF
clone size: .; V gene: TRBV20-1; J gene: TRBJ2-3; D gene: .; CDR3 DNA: TGCAGTGCTAGTCCTCTAGGGGCGAGAGATACGCAGTATTTT; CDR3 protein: CSASPLGARDTQYF
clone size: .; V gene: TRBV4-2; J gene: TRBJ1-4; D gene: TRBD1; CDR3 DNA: TGTGCCAGCAGCCAGATTCCGGGACAGGGGGATGAAAAACTGTTTTTT; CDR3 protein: CASSQIPGQGDEKLFF
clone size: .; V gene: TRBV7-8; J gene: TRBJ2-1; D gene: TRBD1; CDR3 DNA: TGTGCCAGCAGCTTAGTGGTAGGACAGGGGGTTTACAATGAGCAGTTCTTC; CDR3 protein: CASSLVVGQGVYNEQFF
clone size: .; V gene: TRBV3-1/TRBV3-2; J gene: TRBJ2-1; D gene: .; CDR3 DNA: TGTGCCAGCAGCCAGAGTTACGAGCAGTTCTTC; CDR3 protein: CASSQSYEQFF
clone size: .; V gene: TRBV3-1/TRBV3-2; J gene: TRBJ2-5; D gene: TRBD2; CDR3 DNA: TGTGCCAGCAGCCAGGACATACTAGCGCTCCAAGAGACCCAGTACTTC; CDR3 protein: CASSQDILALQETQYF
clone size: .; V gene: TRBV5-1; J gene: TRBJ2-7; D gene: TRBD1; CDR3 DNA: TGCGCCAGCAGCTTAGGTTCCGGGACAGACGGGCAGTACTTC; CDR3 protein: CASSLGSGTDGQYF
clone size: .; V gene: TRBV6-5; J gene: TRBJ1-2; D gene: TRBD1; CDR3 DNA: TGTGCCAGCAGAGATAAACAGGGGGGACTTTATGGCTACACCTTC; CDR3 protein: CASRDKQGGLYGYTF
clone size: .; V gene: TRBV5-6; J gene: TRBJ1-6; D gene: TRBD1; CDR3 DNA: TGTGCCAGCAGCACCCGGGACAGTCCAAATAATTCACCCCTCCACTTT; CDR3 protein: CASSTRDSPNNSPLHF
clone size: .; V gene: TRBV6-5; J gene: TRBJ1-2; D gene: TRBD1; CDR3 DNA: TGTGCCAGCAACCACAGGGGTAGTGCTGGCTACACCTTC; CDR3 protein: CASNHRGSAGYTF
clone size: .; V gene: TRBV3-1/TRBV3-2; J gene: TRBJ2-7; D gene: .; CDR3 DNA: TGTGCCAGCAGCCAAGTAGCAGGGGTCCCGTACTCCTACGAGCAGTACTTC; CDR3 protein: CASSQVAGVPYSYEQYF
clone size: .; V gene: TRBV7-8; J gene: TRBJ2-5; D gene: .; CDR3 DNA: TGTGCCAGCAGCCGTGGGGCCGGGGAGACCCAGTACTTC; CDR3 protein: CASSRGAGETQYF
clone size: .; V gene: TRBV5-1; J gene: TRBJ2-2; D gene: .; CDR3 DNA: TGCGCCAGCAGCTTGAAGGGGCCTCTGGCGGGGGAGCTGTTTTTT; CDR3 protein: CASSLKGPLAGELFF
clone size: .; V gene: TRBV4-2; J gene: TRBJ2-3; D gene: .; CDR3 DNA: TGTGCCAGCAGATTCGAGGATACGCAGTATTTT; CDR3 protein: CASRFEDTQYF
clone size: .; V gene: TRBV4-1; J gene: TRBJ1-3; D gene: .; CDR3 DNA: TGCGCCAGCAGCCACCCAAGGTCGGGGGGCCAAGTACTCTCTGGAAACACCATATATTTT; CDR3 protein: CASSHPRSGGQVLSGNTIYF
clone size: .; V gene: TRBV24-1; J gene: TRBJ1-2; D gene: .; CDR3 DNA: TGTGCCACCAGTGATTCCCCGGTGGGCCAGGAGGGTGGCTACACCTTC; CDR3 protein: CATSDSPVGQEGGYTF
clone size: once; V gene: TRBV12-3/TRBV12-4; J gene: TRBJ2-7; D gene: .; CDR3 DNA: TGTGCCAGCAGTGTCAGGGGCGAGCAGTACTTC; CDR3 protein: CASSVRGEQYF
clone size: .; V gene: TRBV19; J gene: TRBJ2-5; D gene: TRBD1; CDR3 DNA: TGTGCCAGTGGGGGTAGCCCGGGACAGTCTTCGGGGGAGACCCAGTACTTC; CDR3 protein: CASGGSPGQSSGETQYF
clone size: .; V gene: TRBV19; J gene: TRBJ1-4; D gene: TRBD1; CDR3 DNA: TGTGCCAGTAGTATTGGGACAGGGTTTGGAGAAAAACTGTTTTTT; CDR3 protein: CASSIGTGFGEKLFF
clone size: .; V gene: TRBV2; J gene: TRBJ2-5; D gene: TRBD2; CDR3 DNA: TGTGCCAGCAGTGGCGCGGGGGGCGGGGAGACCCAGTACTTC; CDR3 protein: CASSGAGGGETQYF
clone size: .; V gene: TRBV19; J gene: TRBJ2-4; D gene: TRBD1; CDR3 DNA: TGTGCCAGTAGACCTGGGGGGACAGGTAAAAACATTCAGTACTTC; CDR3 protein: CASRPGGTGKNIQYF
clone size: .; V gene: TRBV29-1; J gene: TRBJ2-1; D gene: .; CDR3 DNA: TGCAGCGTTGTTCCCTTTAATGAGCAGTTCTTC; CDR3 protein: CSVVPFNEQFF
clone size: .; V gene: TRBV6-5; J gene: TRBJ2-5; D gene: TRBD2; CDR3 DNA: TGTGCCAGCAGTACTAGCGGGGCACCCCCGGAGACCCAGTACTTC; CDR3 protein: CASSTSGAPPETQYF
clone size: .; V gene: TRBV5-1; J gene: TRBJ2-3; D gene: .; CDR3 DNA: TGCGCCAGCAGCGCGGACAGACCTAGCACAGATACGCAGTATTTT; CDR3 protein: CASSADRPSTDTQYF
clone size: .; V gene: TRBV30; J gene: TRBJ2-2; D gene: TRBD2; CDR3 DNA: TGTGCCTGGAGTGGGATAGCGGGGGGGCCAACCGGGGAGCTGTTTTTT; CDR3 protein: CAWSGIAGGPTGELFF
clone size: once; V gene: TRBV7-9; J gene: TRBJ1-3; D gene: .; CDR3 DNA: TGTGCCAGCAGCCCCCACGGGGCTGGAAACACCATATATTTT; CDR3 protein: CASSPHGAGNTIYF
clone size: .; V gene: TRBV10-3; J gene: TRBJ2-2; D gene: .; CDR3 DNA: TGTGCCATCAGGGGCGCCGGGGAGCTGTTTTTT; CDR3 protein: CAIRGAGELFF
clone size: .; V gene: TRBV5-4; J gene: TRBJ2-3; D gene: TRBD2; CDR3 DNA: TGTGCCAGCAGCCCCTCGGGGGGAACTAGCACAGATACGCAGTATTTT; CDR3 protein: CASSPSGGTSTDTQYF
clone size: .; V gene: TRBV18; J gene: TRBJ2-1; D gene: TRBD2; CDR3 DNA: TGTGCCAGCTCACCCGTTAGCGGGGGGATAGGAAATGAGCAGTTCTTC; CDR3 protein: CASSPVSGGIGNEQFF
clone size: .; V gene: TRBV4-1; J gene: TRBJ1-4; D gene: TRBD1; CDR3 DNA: TGCGCCAGCAGCCAAGATTGGGTAGCACAGGGGCTGGATGAAAAACTGTTTTTT; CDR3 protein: CASSQDWVAQGLDEKLFF
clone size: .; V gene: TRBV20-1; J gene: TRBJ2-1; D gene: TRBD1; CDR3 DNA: TGCAGTGCTAGTTCGGGACAGAGCTCCTACAATGAGCAGTTCTTC; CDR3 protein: CSASSGQSSYNEQFF
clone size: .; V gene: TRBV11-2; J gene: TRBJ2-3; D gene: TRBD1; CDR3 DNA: TGTGCCAGCAGCCCGCAACAGGGGCTTGGCGATACGCAGTATTTT; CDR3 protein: CASSPQQGLGDTQYF
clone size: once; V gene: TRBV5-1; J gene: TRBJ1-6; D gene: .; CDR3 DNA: TGCGCCAGCAGCTTGGTGGTGGGGGCTGATTCACCCCTCCACTTT; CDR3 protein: CASSLVVGADSPLHF
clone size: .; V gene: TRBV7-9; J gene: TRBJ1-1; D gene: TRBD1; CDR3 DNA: TGTGCCAGCACCCCGCGGACAGGGGACACTGAAGCTTTCTTT; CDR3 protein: CASTPRTGDTEAFF
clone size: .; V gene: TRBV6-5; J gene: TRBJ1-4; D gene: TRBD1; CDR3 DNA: TGTGCCAGCAGTATTGGACAGGGGCATAATGAAAAACTGTTTTTT; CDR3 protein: CASSIGQGHNEKLFF
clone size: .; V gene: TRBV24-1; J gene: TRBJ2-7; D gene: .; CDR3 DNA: TGTGCCACCAGTGATTTGGCAGGAGGATACGAGCAGTACTTC; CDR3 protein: CATSDLAGGYEQYF
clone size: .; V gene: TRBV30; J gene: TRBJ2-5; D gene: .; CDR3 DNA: TGTGCCCGAGCGGTACGGGAATTTGAGACCCAGTACTTC; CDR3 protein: CARAVREFETQYF
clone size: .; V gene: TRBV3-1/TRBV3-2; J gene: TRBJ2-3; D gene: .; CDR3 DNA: TGTGCCAGCAGCCAAGGGTTTAGCGGACTCACAGATACGCAGTATTTT; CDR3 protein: CASSQGFSGLTDTQYF
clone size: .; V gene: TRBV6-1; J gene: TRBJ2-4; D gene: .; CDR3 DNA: TGTGCCAGCAGTGAAGGGGGGGGGCACAACATTCAGTACTTC; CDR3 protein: CASSEGGGHNIQYF
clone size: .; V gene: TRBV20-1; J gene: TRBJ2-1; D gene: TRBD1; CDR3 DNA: TGCAGTGCTAGTGGGGACAGTAACTACAATGAGCAGTTCTTC; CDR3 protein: CSASGDSNYNEQFF
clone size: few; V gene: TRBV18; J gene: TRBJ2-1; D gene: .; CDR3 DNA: TGTGCCAGCTCACCACGCGGGGACAGCCACAATGAGCAGTTCTTC; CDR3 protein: CASSPRGDSHNEQFF
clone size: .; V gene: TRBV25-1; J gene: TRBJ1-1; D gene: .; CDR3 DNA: TGTGCCAGCAGGGGGCCCGCGAACACTGAAGCTTTCTTT; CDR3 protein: CASRGPANTEAFF
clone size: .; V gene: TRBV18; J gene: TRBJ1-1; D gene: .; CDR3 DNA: TGTGCCAGCTCGCCCGAGGGAGGGGGAGTAGAAGCTTTCTTT; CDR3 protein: CASSPEGGGVEAFF
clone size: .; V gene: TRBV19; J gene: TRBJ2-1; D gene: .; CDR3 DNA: TGTGCCAGTAGACGATCGGGACAAAGCTACAATGAGCAGTTCTTC; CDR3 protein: CASRRSGQSYNEQFF
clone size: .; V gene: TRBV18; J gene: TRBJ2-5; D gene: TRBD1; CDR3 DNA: TGTGCCAGCTCACGGACAGGGGTGGAGACCCAGTACTTC; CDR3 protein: CASSRTGVETQYF
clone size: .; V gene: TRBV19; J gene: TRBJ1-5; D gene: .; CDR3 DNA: TGTGCCAGTAGTCCCCAGAATAGCAATCAGCCCCAGCATTTT; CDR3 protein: CASSPQNSNQPQHF
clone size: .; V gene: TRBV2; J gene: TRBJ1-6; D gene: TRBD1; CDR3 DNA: TGTGCCAGCAGAAATGGGGGACAGGCGAATTCACCCCTCCACTTT; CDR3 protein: CASRNGGQANSPLHF